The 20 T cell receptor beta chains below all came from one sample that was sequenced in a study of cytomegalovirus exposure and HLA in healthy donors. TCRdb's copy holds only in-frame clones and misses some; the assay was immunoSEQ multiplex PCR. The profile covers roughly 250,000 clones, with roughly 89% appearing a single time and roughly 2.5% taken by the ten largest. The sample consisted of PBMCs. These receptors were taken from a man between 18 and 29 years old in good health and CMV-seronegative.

For the CDR3, the DNA is TGCGCCAGCAGCTTGATAAGCGGGGCCAAAGAGACCCAGTACTTC. Protein sequence: CASSLISGAKETQYF. The rearrangement links TRBV5-1 to TRBJ2-5; 7 positions match TRBD2. The CDR3 totals 15 residues. The trim removed 1 base at V and 3 bases at J, leaving 6 bases unmatched. The V gene's germline CDR1 is SGHRS and CDR2 YFSETQ.

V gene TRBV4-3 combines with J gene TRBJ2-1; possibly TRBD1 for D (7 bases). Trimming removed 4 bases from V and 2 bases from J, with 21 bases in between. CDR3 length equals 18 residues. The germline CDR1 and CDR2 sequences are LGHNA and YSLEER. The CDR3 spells CASSRYTESGGPYNEQFF. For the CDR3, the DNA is TGCGCCAGCAGCCGATACACTGAGTCAGGGGGGCCCTACAATGAGCAGTTCTTC.

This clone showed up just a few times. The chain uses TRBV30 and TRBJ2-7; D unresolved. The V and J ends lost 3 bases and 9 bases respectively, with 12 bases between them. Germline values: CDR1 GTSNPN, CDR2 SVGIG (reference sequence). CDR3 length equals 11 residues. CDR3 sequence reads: CAWSLGSRQYF. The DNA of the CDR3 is TGTGCCTGGAGCCTCGGGTCCCGGCAGTACTTC.

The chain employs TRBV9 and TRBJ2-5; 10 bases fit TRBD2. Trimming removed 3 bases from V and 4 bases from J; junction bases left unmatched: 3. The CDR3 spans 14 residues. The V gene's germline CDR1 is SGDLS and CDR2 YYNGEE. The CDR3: CASSDLAGGETQYF. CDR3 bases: TGTGCCAGCAGCGATTTAGCGGGGGGAGAGACCCAGTACTTC.

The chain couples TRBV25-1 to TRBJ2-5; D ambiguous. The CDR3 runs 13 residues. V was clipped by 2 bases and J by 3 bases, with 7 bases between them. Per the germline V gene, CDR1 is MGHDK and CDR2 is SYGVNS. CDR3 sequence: CASSESAKETQYF. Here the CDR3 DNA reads TGTGCCAGCAGTGAAAGCGCAAAAGAGACCCAGTACTTC.

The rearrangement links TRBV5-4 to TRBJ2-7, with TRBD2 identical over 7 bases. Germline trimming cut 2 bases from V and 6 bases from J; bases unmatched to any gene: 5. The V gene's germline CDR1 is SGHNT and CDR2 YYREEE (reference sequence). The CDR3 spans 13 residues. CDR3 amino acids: CASSLAGFSEQYF. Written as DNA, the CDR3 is TGTGCCAGCAGCTTAGCGGGGTTCTCCGAGCAGTACTTC.

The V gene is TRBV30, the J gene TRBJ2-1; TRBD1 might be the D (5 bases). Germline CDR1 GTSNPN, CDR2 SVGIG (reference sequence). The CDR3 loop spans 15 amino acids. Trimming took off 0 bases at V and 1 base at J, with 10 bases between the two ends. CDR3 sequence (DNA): TGTGCCTGGAGTGTACAAACAGGATCCTACAATGAGCAGTTCTTC. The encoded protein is CAWSVQTGSYNEQFF. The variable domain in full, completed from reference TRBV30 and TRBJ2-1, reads SQTIHQWPATLVQPVGSPLSLECTVEGTSNPNLYWYRQAAGRGLQLLFYSVGIGQISSEVPQNLSASRPQDRQFILSSKKLLLSDSGFYLCAWSVQTGSYNEQFFGPGTRLTVL.

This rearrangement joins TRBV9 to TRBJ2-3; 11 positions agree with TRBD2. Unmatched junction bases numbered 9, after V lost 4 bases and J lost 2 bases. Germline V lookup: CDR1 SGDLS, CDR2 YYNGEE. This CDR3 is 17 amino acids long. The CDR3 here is CASSTGASGGITDTQYF. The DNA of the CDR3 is TGTGCCAGCAGCACAGGGGCTAGCGGGGGGATCACAGATACGCAGTATTTT.

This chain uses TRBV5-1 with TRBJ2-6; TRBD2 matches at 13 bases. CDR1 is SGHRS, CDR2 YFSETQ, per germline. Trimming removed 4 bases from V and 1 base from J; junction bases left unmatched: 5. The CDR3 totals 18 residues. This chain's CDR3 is CASSPWTSGGSGANVLTF. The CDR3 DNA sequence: TGCGCCAGCAGCCCATGGACTAGCGGGGGTTCTGGGGCCAACGTCCTGACTTTC.

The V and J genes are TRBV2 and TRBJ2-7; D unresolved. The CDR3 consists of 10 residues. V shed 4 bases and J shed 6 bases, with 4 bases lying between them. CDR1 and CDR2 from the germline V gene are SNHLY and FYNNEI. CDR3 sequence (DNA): TGTGCCAGCAGTGGGAGCGAGCAGTACTTC. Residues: CASSGSEQYF.

The CDR3 DNA follows: TGTGCTAGTGGTTTGGTAGGGGGCTGGGGAAACACCATATATTTT. This gives the protein CASGLVGGWGNTIYF. V gene TRBV12-5 combines with J gene TRBJ1-3; 7 nucleotides align to TRBD1. V gave up 0 bases and J gave up 4 bases; unmatched junction bases: 3. Germline CDR1 reads LGHNT; CDR2 reads FRNRAP. This CDR3 contains 15 residues.

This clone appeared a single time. The CDR3 sequence is CASSMAGTGVDNEQFF. The CDR3 nucleotides are TGTGCCAGCAGCATGGCCGGGACAGGGGTGGACAATGAGCAGTTCTTC. This chain links TRBV5-4 with TRBJ2-1, with TRBD1 identical over 10 bases. The germline V gene has CDR1 SGHNT and CDR2 YYREEE (reference sequence). Trimming removed 4 bases from V and 5 bases from J; junction bases left unmatched: 9. The CDR3 runs 16 residues.

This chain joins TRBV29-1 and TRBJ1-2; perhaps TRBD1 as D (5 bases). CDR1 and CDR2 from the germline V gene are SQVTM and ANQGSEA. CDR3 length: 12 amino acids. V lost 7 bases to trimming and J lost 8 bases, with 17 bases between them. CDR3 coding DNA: TGCAGCGCCCAGGGAAACCGGGAGGGCTACACCTTC. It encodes CSAQGNREGYTF.

The CDR3 DNA reads as TGTGCCAGCAGTCCTAAGTGGACAGGGGCTGAGGAGCAGTACTTC. Translation: CASSPKWTGAEEQYF. V and J are TRBV28 and TRBJ2-7, with 9 bases lining up with TRBD1. This CDR3 spans 15 amino acids. Germline CDR1 reads MDHEN; CDR2 reads SYDVKM. With V trimmed by 5 bases and J by 7 bases, 12 bases remained unmatched.

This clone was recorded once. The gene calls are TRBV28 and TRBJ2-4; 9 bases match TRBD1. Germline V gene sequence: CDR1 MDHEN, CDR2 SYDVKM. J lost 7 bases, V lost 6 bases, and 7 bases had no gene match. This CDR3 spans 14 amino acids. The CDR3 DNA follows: TGTGCCAGCAGCCCTCCGGGACAGGGCAACATTCAGTACTTC. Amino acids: CASSPPGQGNIQYF. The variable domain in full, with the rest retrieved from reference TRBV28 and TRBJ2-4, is DVKVTQSSRYLVKRTGEKVFLECVQDMDHENMFWYRQDPGLGLRLIYFSYDVKMKEKGDIPEGYSVSREKKERFSLILESASTNQTSMYLCASSPPGQGNIQYFGAGTRLSVL.

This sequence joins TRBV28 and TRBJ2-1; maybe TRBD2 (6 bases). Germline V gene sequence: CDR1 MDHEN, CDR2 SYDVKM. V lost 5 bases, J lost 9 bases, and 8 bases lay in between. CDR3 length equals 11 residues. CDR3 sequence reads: CASSMGLEQFF. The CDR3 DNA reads TGTGCCAGCAGTATGGGACTTGAGCAGTTCTTC.

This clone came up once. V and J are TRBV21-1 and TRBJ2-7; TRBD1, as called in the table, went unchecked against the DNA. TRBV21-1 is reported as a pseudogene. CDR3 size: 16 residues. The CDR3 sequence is CASSTRGRVPSYEQYF. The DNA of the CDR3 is TGTGCCAGCAGCACCAGGGGCAGAGTCCCCTCCTACGAGCAGTACTTC.

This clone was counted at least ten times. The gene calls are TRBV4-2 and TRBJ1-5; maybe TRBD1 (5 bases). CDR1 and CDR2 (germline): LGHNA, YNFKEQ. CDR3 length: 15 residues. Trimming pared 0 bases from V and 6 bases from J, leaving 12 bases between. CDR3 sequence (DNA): TGTGCCAGCAGCCAAGATGGGGCAGGGCCTCAGCCCCAGCATTTT. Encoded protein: CASSQDGAGPQPQHF.

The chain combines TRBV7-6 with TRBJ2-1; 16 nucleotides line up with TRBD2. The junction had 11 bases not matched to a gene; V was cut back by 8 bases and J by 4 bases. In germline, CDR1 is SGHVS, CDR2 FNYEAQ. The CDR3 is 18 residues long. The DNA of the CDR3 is TGTGCCAGCCGTCCAGGGACTAGCGGGGGGGCCGGTTACAATGAGCAGTTCTTC. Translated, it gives CASRPGTSGGAGYNEQFF.

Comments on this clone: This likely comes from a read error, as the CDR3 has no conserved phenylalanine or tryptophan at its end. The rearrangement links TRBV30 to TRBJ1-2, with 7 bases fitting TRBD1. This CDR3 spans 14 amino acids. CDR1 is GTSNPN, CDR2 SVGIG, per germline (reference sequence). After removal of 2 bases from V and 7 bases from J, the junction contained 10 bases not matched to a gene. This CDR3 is CAWSTLTGSGGYTL. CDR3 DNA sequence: TGTGCCTGGAGTACCCTGACAGGGTCAGGTGGCTACACCCTC.